Shown below are 29 T cell receptor beta chains from a single sample sequenced in a study of blood T cell repertoires in COVID-19. The assay was immunoSEQ multiplex PCR, and TCRdb's table has in-frame clones only and misses some. Of approximately 60,000 clones listed, around 85% are singletons. Source material: peripheral blood. The receptors originated from a woman older than 75 with active or convalescent COVID-19.

V usage is TRBV12-5 and J usage is TRBJ2-3; unclear D gene. CDR3 length: 17 amino acids. The V gene lost 0 bases and the J gene lost 0 bases, with 13 bases spanning the gap. Germline V gives CDR1 LGHNT, CDR2 FRNRAP. The CDR3 spells CASGLVFSPPSTDTQYF. The CDR3 nucleotides read TGTGCTAGTGGTTTGGTGTTTAGCCCTCCTAGCACAGATACGCAGTATTTT.

V usage is TRBV19 and J usage is TRBJ1-6; 7 nucleotides agree with TRBD1. Looked up from germline, CDR1 is LNHDA and CDR2 is SQIVND (reference sequence). The CDR3 spans 13 residues. Trimming cost V 4 bases and J 11 bases; bases outside gene matches: 5. The CDR3 DNA is TGTGCCAGTAGTAGACAGGGTGGAACACCCCTCCACTTT. This gives the protein CASSRQGGTPLHF. Together with reference TRBV19 and TRBJ1-6, the CDR3 gives the full variable domain: DGGITQSPKYLFRKEGQNVTLSCEQNLNHDAMYWYRQDPGQGLRLIYYSQIVNDFQKGDIAEGYSVSREKKESFPLTVTSAQKNPTAFYLCASSRQGGTPLHFGNGTRLTVT.

The V call is TRBV30, the J call TRBJ1-4, with D unresolved. The CDR3 spans 15 residues. Germline CDR1 reads GTSNPN; CDR2 reads SVGIG (reference sequence). V lost 2 bases to trimming and J lost 1 base, with 11 bases between them. The CDR3 is CAWSMESGTNEKLFF. CDR3 sequence (DNA): TGTGCCTGGAGTATGGAGTCCGGAACTAATGAAAAACTGTTTTTT.

This sequence joins TRBV3-1 (or the pseudogene TRBV3-2) and TRBJ1-1, with D maybe TRBD1 (5 bases). CDR1 is LGHDT and CDR2 is YNNKEL in the germline V gene (reference sequence). The CDR3 length is 16 residues. V was trimmed by 3 bases and J by 1 base, leaving 15 bases between them. The CDR3 sequence is CASSQAPTVQNTEAFF. The CDR3 nucleotides are TGTGCCAGCAGCCAGGCCCCGACAGTCCAGAACACTGAAGCTTTCTTT.

This clone occurred a few times. The chain couples TRBV27 to TRBJ2-5, with 7 bases aligning to TRBD1. This CDR3 comprises 14 residues. Germline V gene lookup returns CDR1 MNHEY and CDR2 SMNVEV (reference sequence). V lost 9 bases to trimming and J lost 1 base; unmatched junction nucleotides: 8. CDR3 sequence (DNA): TGTGCCAGTAATCCCGGACAGGCCCAAGAGACCCAGTACTTC. Its protein is CASNPGQAQETQYF.

This clone appeared once. The CDR3 loop is CASSAQGGYTIYF. CDR3 in DNA: TGTGCCAGCAGTGCCCAGGGTGGTTACACCATATATTTT. This rearrangement joins TRBV25-1 to TRBJ1-3; TRBD1 might be the D (5 bases). The V end was cut by 4 bases, the J end by 8 bases, with 12 bases between. The CDR3 covers 13 residues. Germline CDR1 reads MGHDK; CDR2 reads SYGVNS.

This chain links TRBV24-1 with TRBJ2-7; 7 bases map to TRBD1. With 7 bases clipped from V and 2 bases from J, the junction kept 7 bases outside the gene matches. This CDR3 comprises 14 residues. Germline V gene sequence: CDR1 KGHDR, CDR2 SFDVKD. CDR3 region: CATSPGQAPYEQYF. The CDR3 DNA reads TGTGCCACCAGCCCCGGACAGGCCCCCTACGAGCAGTACTTC.

The gene calls are TRBV10-3 and TRBJ2-1; 10 positions match TRBD2. This CDR3 contains 14 residues. CDR1 ENHRY and CDR2 SYGVKD come from the germline V gene. After removal of 10 bases from V and 5 bases from J, the junction contained 8 bases not matched to a gene. The CDR3 reads CASDLAGDHNEQFF. In DNA, the CDR3 is TGTGCCAGCGACCTAGCGGGGGATCACAATGAGCAGTTCTTC.

The sample holds one count of this clone. The chain carries TRBV5-6 and TRBJ1-1, with D tentatively TRBD1 (5 bases). This CDR3 is built from 14 residues. The germline CDR1 and CDR2 sequences are SGHDT and YYEEEE. V was pared by 7 bases and J by 4 bases, with 17 bases between. CDR3 bases: TGTGCCAGCGGACTCGGACTCGGGGGCACTGAAGCTTTCTTT. Amino acids: CASGLGLGGTEAFF.

This clone was counted a single time. The chain uses TRBV11-2 and TRBJ1-2; D unclear. The CDR3 extends over 10 amino acids. Deletions cut 5 bases from V and 6 bases from J, with 4 bases between. In germline, CDR1 is SGHAT, CDR2 FQNNGV. The CDR3, as DNA: TGTGCCAGCAGCCTAAATGGCTACACCTTC. It translates to CASSLNGYTF.

The chain combines TRBV5-1 with TRBJ1-1; 12 bases are a match to TRBD1. The junction had 10 bases not matched to a gene; V was cut back by 1 base and J by 6 bases. Per the germline V gene, CDR1 is SGHRS and CDR2 is YFSETQ. The CDR3 totals 17 residues. CDR3 bases: TGCGCCAGCAGCTTGTCTCCGGGACAGGGGGCTGGGGCTGAAGCTTTCTTT. Translated, it gives CASSLSPGQGAGAEAFF.

The genes are TRBV2 and TRBJ1-2; TRBD1 might be the D (6 bases). Deletions cut 6 bases from V and 2 bases from J, with 10 bases between. Looked up from germline, CDR1 is SNHLY and CDR2 is FYNNEI. CDR3 size: 13 residues. This CDR3 reads CASRYRENYGYTF. The CDR3 DNA sequence: TGTGCCAGCAGGTACAGGGAAAACTATGGCTACACCTTC. The entire variable domain, with the rest obtained from reference TRBV2 and TRBJ1-2, is as follows: EPEVTQTPSHQVTQMGQEVILRCVPISNHLYFYWYRQILGQKVEFLVSFYNNEISEKSEIFDDQFSVERPDGSNFTLKIRSTKLEDSAMYFCASRYRENYGYTFGSGTRLTVV.

The rearrangement uses TRBV5-1 and TRBJ2-7, with 7 bases fitting TRBD2. Per the germline V gene, CDR1 is SGHRS and CDR2 is YFSETQ. CDR3 length: 16 residues. Losses at the gene ends were 4 bases for V and 2 bases for J; bases not matched to a gene: 12. The CDR3 is CASSSGLALAAYEQYF. CDR3 nucleotide sequence: TGCGCCAGCAGCAGCGGGCTCGCCCTAGCGGCCTACGAGCAGTACTTC.

J is TRBJ1-1 and V is TRBV5-6; D gene ambiguous. Germline V gives CDR1 SGHDT, CDR2 YYEEEE. CDR3 length equals 15 residues. The V gene lost 4 bases and the J gene lost 5 bases, with 18 bases spanning the gap. Here the CDR3 reads CASSDPSGFLTEAFF. In DNA, the CDR3 is TGTGCCAGCAGCGATCCGTCGGGGTTTTTGACTGAAGCTTTCTTT.

The V and J genes are TRBV19 and TRBJ1-1; D remains unclear. Trimming removed 8 bases from V and 3 bases from J, with 13 bases in between. The CDR3 is 13 residues long. Looked up from germline, CDR1 is LNHDA and CDR2 is SQIVND (reference sequence). The CDR3 coding sequence is TGTGCCAGTCTAAGCCGGGGTGACACTGAAGCTTTCTTT. Residues: CASLSRGDTEAFF.

This chain connects TRBV3-1 (or the pseudogene TRBV3-2) to TRBJ2-2; perhaps TRBD2 as D (5 bases). This CDR3 has 15 residues. Germline values: CDR1 LGHDT, CDR2 YNNKEL (reference sequence). Trimming left V 2 bases short and J 1 base short, with 8 bases between. The CDR3 reads CASSQLLVNTGELFF. The CDR3 DNA sequence: TGTGCCAGCAGCCAATTACTAGTGAACACCGGGGAGCTGTTTTTT.

V is TRBV7-3 and J is TRBJ2-2; 7 nucleotides align to TRBD1. The CDR3 consists of 15 residues. V lost 5 bases, J lost 3 bases, and 6 bases stayed unmatched. The V gene's germline CDR1 is SGHTA and CDR2 FQGTGA. CDR3 DNA sequence: TGTGCCAGCAGCCCCCACGGACAGGACACCGGGGAGCTGTTTTTT. Amino acids: CASSPHGQDTGELFF.

The chain carries TRBV3-1 (or the pseudogene TRBV3-2) and TRBJ1-5; the match to TRBD1 covers 8 bases. The V segment lost 3 bases and the J segment 4 bases; nucleotides outside the gene matches: 5. CDR1 is LGHDT and CDR2 is YNNKEL in the germline V gene (reference sequence). The CDR3 runs to 15 residues. The CDR3 is CASSHGTGGNQPQHF. The CDR3 DNA is TGTGCCAGCAGCCATGGGACAGGAGGTAATCAGCCCCAGCATTTT.

The chain recombines TRBV24-1 with TRBJ1-4; 8 positions agree with TRBD1. V was clipped by 3 bases and J by 11 bases; unmatched bases: 1. The germline V gene has CDR1 KGHDR and CDR2 SFDVKD. CDR3 length: 12 amino acids. CDR3 sequence (DNA): TGTGCCACCAGTGATCGGACAGGGAAACTGTTTTTT. It encodes CATSDRTGKLFF.

The rearrangement uses TRBV19 and TRBJ1-4, with D tentatively TRBD1 (5 bases). The CDR3 is 14 residues long. CDR1 and CDR2 from the germline V gene are LNHDA and SQIVND (reference sequence). Deletions cut 4 bases from V and 2 bases from J, with 8 bases between. The CDR3 is CASSTRQTNEKLFF. The CDR3, as DNA: TGTGCCAGTAGTACCAGACAGACTAATGAAAAACTGTTTTTT.

The chain's CDR3 is CASSGQGVGYTF. The CDR3, as DNA: TGTGCCAGCAGCGGACAGGGGGTTGGCTACACCTTC. V gene TRBV2 combines with J gene TRBJ1-2; 10 bases are shared with TRBD1. Germline V gene lookup returns CDR1 SNHLY and CDR2 FYNNEI. Trimming took 6 bases from V and 7 from J; bases not matched to a gene: 2. The CDR3 has 12 amino acids.

CDR3 DNA sequence: TGTGCCAGCAGCCCCACGGACTCGAACACCGGGGAGCTGTTTTTT. It is translated as CASSPTDSNTGELFF. J is TRBJ2-2 and V is TRBV11-2, with TRBD2 as a possible D gene (5 bases). The germline CDR1 and CDR2 sequences are SGHAT and FQNNGV. The CDR3 extends over 15 amino acids. V was shortened by 5 bases and J by 0 bases, with 10 bases between the two germline ends.

The V and J genes are TRBV5-1 and TRBJ2-3; 8 bases match TRBD2. V dropped 2 bases and J dropped 3; count of bases not matched to a gene: 2. The CDR3 extends over 14 amino acids. Germline CDR1 reads SGHRS; CDR2 reads YFSETQ. The CDR3 DNA reads TGCGCCAGCAGCTTCCGGGGGGGAACAGATACGCAGTATTTT. It yields the protein CASSFRGGTDTQYF.

This chain links TRBV7-9 with TRBJ1-2, with 9 bases lining up with TRBD1. The germline gives CDR1 SEHNR, CDR2 FQNEAQ (reference sequence). This CDR3 contains 17 residues. The ends lost 8 bases at V and 4 bases at J; junction bases unmatched: 17. The CDR3 DNA is TGTGCCAGCCTTAGCTTAATCTCGACAGGGGGAAGCTATGGCTACACCTTC. Its protein is CASLSLISTGGSYGYTF.

The chain has TRBV19 and TRBJ2-3, with 8 bases aligning to TRBD1. The length of the CDR3 is 16 residues. The V gene end was trimmed by 6 bases and the J gene end by 0 bases; junction bases not matched to a gene: 8. Germline V gives CDR1 LNHDA, CDR2 SQIVND (reference sequence). The CDR3 coding sequence is TGTGCCAGTAGCGGCCCTAGGACAGGGAGCACAGATACGCAGTATTTT. It is translated as CASSGPRTGSTDTQYF.

The chain is built from TRBV6-5 and TRBJ1-2; 7 positions agree with TRBD1. Germline values: CDR1 MNHEY, CDR2 SVGAGI. The V segment lost 6 bases and the J segment 1 base; nucleotides outside the gene matches: 2. There are 13 residues in the CDR3. The CDR3 is CASRTGINYGYTF. The DNA for the CDR3 is TGTGCCAGCAGGACAGGGATTAACTATGGCTACACCTTC.

This sequence joins TRBV19 and TRBJ1-2; tentative D call: TRBD1 (6 bases). CDR1 and CDR2 from the germline V gene are LNHDA and SQIVND (reference sequence). V was shortened by 5 bases and J by 4 bases, with 14 bases between the two germline ends. The CDR3 is made up of 14 amino acids. CDR3 sequence: CASSLSPGVYGYTF. CDR3 nucleotides: TGTGCCAGTAGTCTTTCCCCAGGGGTCTATGGCTACACCTTC.

This rearrangement joins TRBV7-8 to TRBJ1-2, with D perhaps matching TRBD1 (6 bases). The CDR3 totals 15 residues. V lost 5 bases and J 5 bases, leaving 18 bases between the germline ends. Per the germline V gene, CDR1 is SGHVS and CDR2 is FQNEAQ. CDR3 sequence (DNA): TGTGCCAGCAGCCACCGGGACACCCTAGGGTATGGCTACACCTTC. Protein product: CASSHRDTLGYGYTF. The entire variable domain, with the rest obtained from reference TRBV7-8 and TRBJ1-2, is as follows: GAGVSQSPRYKVAKRGQDVALRCDPISGHVSLFWYQQALGQGPEFLTYFQNEAQLDKSGLPSDRFFAERPEGSVSTLKIQRTQQEDSAVYLCASSHRDTLGYGYTFGSGTRLTVV.

This sequence joins TRBV15 and TRBJ1-4, with D unresolved. Trimming took off 5 bases at V and 1 base at J, with 11 bases between the two ends. Germline values: CDR1 LNHNV, CDR2 YYDKDF (reference sequence). The CDR3 runs 15 residues. CDR3 DNA: TGTGCCACCAGCTTCCAGGTGGGAACTAATGAAAAACTGTTTTTT. It is translated as CATSFQVGTNEKLFF.